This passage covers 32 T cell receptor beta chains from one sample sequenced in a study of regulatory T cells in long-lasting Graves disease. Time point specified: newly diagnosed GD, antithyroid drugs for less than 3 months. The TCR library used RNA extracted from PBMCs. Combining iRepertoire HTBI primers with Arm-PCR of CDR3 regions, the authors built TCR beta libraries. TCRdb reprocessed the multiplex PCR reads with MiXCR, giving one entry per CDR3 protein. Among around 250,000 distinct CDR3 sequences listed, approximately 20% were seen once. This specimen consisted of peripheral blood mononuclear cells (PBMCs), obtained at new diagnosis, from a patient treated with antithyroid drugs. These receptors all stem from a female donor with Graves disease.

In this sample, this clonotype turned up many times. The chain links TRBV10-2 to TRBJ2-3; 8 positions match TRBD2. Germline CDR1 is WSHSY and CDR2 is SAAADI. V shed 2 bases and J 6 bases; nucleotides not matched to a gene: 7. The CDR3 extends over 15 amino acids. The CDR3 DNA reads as TGCGCCAGCAGTGAGCCCGGGGGGGGGGCGGATACGCAGTATTTT. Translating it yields CASSEPGGGADTQYF.

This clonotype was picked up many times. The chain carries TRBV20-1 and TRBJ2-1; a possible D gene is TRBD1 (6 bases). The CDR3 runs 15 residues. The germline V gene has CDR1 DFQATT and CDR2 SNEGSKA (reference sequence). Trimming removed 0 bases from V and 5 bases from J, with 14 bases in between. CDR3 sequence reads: CSARDQQGPNNEQFF. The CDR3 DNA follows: TGCAGTGCTAGAGATCAACAGGGACCCAACAATGAGCAGTTCTTC.

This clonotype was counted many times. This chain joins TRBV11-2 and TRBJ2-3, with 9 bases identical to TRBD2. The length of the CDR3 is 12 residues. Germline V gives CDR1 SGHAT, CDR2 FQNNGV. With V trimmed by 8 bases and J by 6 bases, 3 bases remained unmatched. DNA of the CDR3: TGTGCCAGCCAGCGGGAGGTGGATACGCAGTATTTT. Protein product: CASQREVDTQYF.

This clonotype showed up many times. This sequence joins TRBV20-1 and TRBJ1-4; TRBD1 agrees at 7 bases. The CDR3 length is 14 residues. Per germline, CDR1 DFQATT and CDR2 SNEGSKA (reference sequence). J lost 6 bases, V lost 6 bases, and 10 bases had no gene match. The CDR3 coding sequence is TGCAGTGCGACCGACAGGGAAAGTGATGAAAAACTGTTTTTT. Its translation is CSATDRESDEKLFF.

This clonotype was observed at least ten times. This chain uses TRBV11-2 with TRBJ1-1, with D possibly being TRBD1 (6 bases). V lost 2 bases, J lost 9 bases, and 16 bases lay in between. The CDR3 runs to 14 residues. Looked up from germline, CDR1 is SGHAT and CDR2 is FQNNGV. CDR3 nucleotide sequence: TGTGCCAGCAGCTTAACGGTATTGGACAGCCAAGCTTTCTTT. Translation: CASSLTVLDSQAFF.

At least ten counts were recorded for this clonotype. Here the CDR3 DNA reads TGCGCCAGCAGCTTACGGGATCCCCGAAACAATGAGCAGTTCTTC. Translating it yields CASSLRDPRNNEQFF. The chain has TRBV5-1 and TRBJ2-1, with D perhaps TRBD2 (5 bases). V was clipped by 2 bases and J by 5 bases, with 14 bases between them. Germline V gives CDR1 SGHRS, CDR2 YFSETQ. The CDR3 is 15 amino acids.

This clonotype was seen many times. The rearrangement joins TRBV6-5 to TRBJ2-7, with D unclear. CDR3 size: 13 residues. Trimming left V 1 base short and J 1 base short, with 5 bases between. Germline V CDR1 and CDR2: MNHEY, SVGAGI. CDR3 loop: CASSYLQSYEQYF. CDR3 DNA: TGTGCCAGCAGTTACTTACAATCCTACGAGCAGTACTTC.

The CDR3 sequence: CASSQGGGVTEAFF. CDR3 bases: TGTGCCAGCAGCCAAGGAGGAGGGGTCACTGAAGCTTTCTTT. The rearrangement uses TRBV4-2 and TRBJ1-1, with D possibly TRBD1 on 5 matching bases. Germline V lookup: CDR1 LGHNA, CDR2 YNFKEQ. Between the trimmed V and J ends, which lost 1 base and 4 bases, there was a span of 10 bases. The CDR3 sequence is 14 residues long.

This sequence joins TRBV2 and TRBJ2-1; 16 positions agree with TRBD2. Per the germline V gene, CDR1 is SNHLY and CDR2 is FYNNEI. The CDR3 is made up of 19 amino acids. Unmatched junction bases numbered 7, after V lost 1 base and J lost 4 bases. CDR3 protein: CASSEDRMGLAGGYNEQFF. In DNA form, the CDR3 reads TGTGCCAGCAGTGAAGACAGAATGGGACTAGCGGGAGGGTACAATGAGCAGTTCTTC. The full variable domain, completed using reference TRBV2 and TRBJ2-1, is EPEVTQTPSHQVTQMGQEVILRCVPISNHLYFYWYRQILGQKVEFLVSFYNNEISEKSEIFDDQFSVERPDGSNFTLKIRSTKLEDSAMYFCASSEDRMGLAGGYNEQFFGPGTRLTVL.

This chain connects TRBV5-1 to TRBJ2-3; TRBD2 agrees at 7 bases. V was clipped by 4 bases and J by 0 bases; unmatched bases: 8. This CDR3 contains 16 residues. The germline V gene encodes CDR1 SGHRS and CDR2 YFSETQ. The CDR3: CASSPGLGTSTDTQYF. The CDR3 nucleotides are TGCGCCAGCAGCCCCGGACTAGGGACTAGCACAGATACGCAGTATTTT.

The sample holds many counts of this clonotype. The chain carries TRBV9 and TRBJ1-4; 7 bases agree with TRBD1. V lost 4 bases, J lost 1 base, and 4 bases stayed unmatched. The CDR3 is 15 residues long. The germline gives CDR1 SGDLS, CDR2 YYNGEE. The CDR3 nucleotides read TGTGCCAGCAGCATACGGGACAGAACTAATGAAAAACTGTTTTTT. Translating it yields CASSIRDRTNEKLFF.

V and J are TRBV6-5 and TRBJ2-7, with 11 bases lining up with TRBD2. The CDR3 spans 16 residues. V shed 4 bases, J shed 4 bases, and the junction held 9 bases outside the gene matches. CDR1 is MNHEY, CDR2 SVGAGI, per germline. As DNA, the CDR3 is TGTGCCAGCAGTTCCCCGGTTGTAGCGGGAGGGTACGAGCAGTACTTC. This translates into CASSSPVVAGGYEQYF.

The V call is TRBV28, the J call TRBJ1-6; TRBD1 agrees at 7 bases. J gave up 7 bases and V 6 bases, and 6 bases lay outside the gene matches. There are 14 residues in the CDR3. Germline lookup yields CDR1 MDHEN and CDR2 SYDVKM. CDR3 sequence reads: CASSTTGNNSPLHF. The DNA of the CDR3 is TGTGCCAGCAGCACGACAGGGAACAATTCACCCCTCCACTTT.

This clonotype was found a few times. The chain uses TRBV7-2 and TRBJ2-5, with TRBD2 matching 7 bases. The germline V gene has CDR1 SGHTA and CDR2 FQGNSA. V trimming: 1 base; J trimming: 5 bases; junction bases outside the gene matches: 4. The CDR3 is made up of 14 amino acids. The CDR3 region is CASSLDDGRETQYF. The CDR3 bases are TGTGCCAGCAGCTTAGACGACGGGAGGGAGACCCAGTACTTC.

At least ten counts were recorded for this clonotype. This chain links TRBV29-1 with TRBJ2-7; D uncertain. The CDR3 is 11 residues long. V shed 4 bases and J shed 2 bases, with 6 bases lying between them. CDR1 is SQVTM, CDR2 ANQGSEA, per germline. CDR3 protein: CSVVEAYEQYF. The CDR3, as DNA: TGCAGCGTTGTCGAGGCCTACGAGCAGTACTTC.

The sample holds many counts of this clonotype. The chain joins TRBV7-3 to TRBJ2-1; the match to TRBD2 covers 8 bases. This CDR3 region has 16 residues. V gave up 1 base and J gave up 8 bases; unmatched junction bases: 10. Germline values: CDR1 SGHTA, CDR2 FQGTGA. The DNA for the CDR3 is TGTGCCAGCAGCTTAAATACGGGACTAGGTGCGGATGAGCAGTTCTTC. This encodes CASSLNTGLGADEQFF.

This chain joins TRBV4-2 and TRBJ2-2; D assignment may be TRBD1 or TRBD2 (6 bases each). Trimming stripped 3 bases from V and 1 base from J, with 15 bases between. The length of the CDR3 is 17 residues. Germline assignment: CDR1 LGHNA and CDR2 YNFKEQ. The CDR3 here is CASSQTVGGGNTGELFF. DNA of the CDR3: TGTGCCAGCAGCCAGACGGTAGGGGGAGGGAACACCGGGGAGCTGTTTTTT.

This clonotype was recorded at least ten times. CDR3 coding DNA: TGTGCCACCCGGGACAGGGGAAGGGACACTGAAGCTTTCTTT. Translation gives CATRDRGRDTEAFF. The chain is built from TRBV11-1 and TRBJ1-1; the match to TRBD1 covers 10 bases. CDR1 and CDR2 from the germline V gene are SGHAT and FQDESV (reference sequence). The CDR3 contains 14 residues. V lost 10 bases to trimming and J lost 3 bases; unmatched junction nucleotides: 8.

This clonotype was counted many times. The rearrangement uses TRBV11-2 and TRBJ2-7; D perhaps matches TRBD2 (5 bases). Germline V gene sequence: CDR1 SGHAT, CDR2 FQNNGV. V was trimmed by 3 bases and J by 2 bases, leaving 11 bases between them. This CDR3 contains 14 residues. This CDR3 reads CASSLRAVTYEQYF. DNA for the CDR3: TGTGCCAGCAGCTTGCGGGCCGTAACCTACGAGCAGTACTTC.

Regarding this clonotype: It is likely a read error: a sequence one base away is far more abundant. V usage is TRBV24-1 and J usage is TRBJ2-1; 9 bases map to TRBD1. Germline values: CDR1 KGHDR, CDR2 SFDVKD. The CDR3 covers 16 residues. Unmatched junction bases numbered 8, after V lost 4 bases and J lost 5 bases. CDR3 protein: CATSESPGQGHNEQFF. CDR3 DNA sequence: TGTGCCACCAGTGAGTCTCCGGGACAGGGTCACAATGAGCAGTTCTTC.

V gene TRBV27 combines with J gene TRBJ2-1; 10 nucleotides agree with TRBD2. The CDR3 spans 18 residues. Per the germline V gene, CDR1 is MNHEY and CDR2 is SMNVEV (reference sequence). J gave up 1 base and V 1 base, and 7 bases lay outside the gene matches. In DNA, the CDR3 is TGTGCCAGCAGTTTATGGACTAGCGGACGGTCTTCCTACAATGAGCAGTTCTTC. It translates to CASSLWTSGRSSYNEQFF.

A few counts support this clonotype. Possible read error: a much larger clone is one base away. CDR3 sequence: CATSDGSLNEQYF. DNA for the CDR3: TGTGCCACCAGTGATGGTAGCCTGAATGAGCAGTACTTC. The chain recombines TRBV24-1 with TRBJ2-7; D gene uncertain. CDR1 is KGHDR and CDR2 is SFDVKD in the germline V gene. V was cut by 3 bases and J by 7 bases, with 12 bases left in between. The CDR3 runs to 13 residues.

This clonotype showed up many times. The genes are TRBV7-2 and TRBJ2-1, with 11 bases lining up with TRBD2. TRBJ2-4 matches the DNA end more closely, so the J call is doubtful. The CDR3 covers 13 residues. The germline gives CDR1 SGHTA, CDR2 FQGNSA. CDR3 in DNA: TGTGCCAGTGTTAGCGGGAGGGCCGAGACTCAGTACTTC. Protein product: CASVSGRAETQYF.

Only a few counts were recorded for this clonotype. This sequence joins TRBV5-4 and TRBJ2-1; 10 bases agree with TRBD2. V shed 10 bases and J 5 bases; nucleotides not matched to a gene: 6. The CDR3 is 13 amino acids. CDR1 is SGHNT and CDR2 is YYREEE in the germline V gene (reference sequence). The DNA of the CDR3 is TGTGCCGGACGGACTAGCGGAAACAATGAGCAGTTCTTC. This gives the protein CAGRTSGNNEQFF.

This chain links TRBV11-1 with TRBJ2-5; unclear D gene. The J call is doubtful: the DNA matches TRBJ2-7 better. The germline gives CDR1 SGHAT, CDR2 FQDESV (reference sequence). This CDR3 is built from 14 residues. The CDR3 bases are TGTGCCAGCAGCTTATTCGGCAGGAAGTACGAGCAGTACTTC. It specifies CASSLFGRKYEQYF.

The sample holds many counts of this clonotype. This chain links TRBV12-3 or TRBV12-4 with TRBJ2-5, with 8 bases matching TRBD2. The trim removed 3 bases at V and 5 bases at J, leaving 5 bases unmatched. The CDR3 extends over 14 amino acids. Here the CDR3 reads CASSFAGGAETQYF. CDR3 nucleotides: TGTGCCAGCAGTTTTGCGGGAGGAGCCGAGACCCAGTACTTC.

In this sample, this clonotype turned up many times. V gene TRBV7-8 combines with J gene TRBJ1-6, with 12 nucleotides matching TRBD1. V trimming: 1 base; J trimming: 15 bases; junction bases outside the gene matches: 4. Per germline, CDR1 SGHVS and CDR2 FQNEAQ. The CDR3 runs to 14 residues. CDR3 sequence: CASSLVGTGGLLHF. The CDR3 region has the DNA TGTGCCAGCAGCTTAGTGGGGACAGGGGGCCTCCTCCACTTT.

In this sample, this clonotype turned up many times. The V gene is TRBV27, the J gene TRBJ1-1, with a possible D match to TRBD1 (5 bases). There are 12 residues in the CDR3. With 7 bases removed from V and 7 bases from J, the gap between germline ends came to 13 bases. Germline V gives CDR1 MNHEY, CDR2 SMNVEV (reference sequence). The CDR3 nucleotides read TGTGCCAGCAAGTTGGGGGGGAATGAAGCTTTCTTT. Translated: CASKLGGNEAFF.

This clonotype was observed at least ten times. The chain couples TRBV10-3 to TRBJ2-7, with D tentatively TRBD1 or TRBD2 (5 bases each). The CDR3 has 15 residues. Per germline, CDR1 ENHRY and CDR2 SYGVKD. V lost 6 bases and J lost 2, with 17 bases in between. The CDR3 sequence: CAIRPGAGRTYEQYF. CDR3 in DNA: TGTGCCATCAGACCCGGGGCAGGGCGAACCTACGAGCAGTACTTC.

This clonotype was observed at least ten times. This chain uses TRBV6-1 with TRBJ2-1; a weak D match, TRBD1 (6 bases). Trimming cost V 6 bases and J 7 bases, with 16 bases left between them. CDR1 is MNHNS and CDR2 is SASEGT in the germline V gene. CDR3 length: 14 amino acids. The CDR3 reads CASSHRDTLNEQFF. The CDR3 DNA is TGTGCCAGCAGCCACCGGGACACCTTGAATGAGCAGTTCTTC.

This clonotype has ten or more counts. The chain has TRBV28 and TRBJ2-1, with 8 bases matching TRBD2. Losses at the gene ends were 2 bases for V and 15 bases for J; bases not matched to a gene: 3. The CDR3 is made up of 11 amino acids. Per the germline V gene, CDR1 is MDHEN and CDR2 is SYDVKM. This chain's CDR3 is CASSLTGGRFF. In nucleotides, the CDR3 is TGTGCCAGCAGTTTAACGGGAGGGCGGTTCTTC.

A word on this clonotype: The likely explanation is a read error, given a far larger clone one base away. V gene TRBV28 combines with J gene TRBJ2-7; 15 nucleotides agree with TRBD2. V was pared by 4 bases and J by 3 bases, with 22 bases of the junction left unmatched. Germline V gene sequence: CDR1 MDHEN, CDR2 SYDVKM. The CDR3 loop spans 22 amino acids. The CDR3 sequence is CASSSSWTSGRVERSVHYEQYF. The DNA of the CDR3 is TGTGCCAGCAGTTCCTCCTGGACTAGCGGGAGGGTTGAGAGGTCGGTCCACTACGAGCAGTACTTC.